This T cell receptor beta chain came from a study of Graves' ophthalmopathy and Graves' hyperthyroidism. From RNA, the CDR3 regions of TCR beta chains were amplified and sequenced. HTBI-primed first-round RT-PCR preceded second-round multiplex PCR. TCRdb redid the calling of the multiplex PCR reads with MiXCR, one entry per CDR3 protein. The sample comprises 500,000 to 600,000 distinct CDR3 sequences, about two fifths of which are singletons, and 4% to 5% rests with the top ten. Patients were left out if they had other autoimmune diseases, uncontrolled infections, pregnancy or lactation. Germline loops: CDR1 DFQATT, CDR2 SNEGSKA (reference sequence). CDR3 size: 11 residues. Trimming cost V 3 bases and J 7 bases, with 10 bases left between them.

The source of this sequence is an adult man with Graves' hyperthyroidism. The sample taken for sequencing was peripheral blood or thyroid tissue (not recorded which). This sequence joins TRBV20-1 and TRBJ2-7, with D unresolved. The CDR3 DNA sequence: TGCAGTGCTAGTTGGCAGGAGGAGCAGTACTTC. Protein sequence: CSASWQEEQYF.